A single sample gave rise to the 9 T cell receptor beta chains below, sequenced in a study of immune heterogeneity within non-small cell lung tumors. TCRs were amplified from roughly 540 ng gDNA of bulk tumor per sample. The authors collected several far-apart biopsies from each primary tumor during surgery. Patients had untreated, newly diagnosed non-small cell lung cancer and underwent curative surgery. TCR beta CDR3 amplification used multiplex PCR with 32 V and 13 J primers. In TCRdb, the multiplex PCR reads were re-called with MiXCR into one record per CDR3 protein. The sample shows some 4,500 distinct CDR3 sequences, approximately 23% of them seen only once. Sequencing was carried out using lung tumor tissue. These TCRs come from a man in his sixties with non-small cell lung cancer.

The rearrangement joins TRBV13 to TRBJ2-1; possibly TRBD2 for D (5 bases). Germline CDR1 is PRHDT and CDR2 is FYEKMQ (reference sequence). The CDR3 extends over 15 amino acids. Trimming stripped 5 bases from V and 0 bases from J, with 11 bases between. This CDR3 is CASSVRAGSYNEQFF. CDR3 nucleotide sequence: TGTGCCAGCAGCGTGAGGGCAGGCTCCTACAATGAGCAGTTCTTC.

The chain couples TRBV6-1 to TRBJ2-1, with D uncertain. The CDR3 contains 12 residues. Germline-derived CDR1 and CDR2 are MNHNS and SASEGT. Trimming shortened V by 6 bases and J by 9 bases, and 12 bases separated the two germline ends. DNA of the CDR3: TGTGCCAGCAGGCCCTTCGTTGGTGAGCAGTTCTTC. This sequence encodes CASRPFVGEQFF.

The table lists this clonotype with a few counts. The chain employs TRBV6-5 and TRBJ1-1; D is uncertain. This CDR3 is built from 14 residues. Germline V lookup: CDR1 MNHEY, CDR2 SVGAGI. The ends were cut back, 2 bases at V and 1 base at J, with 8 bases in the middle. CDR3 sequence (DNA): TGTGCCAGCAGTTACCAGAGCGGGAACACTGAAGCTTTCTTT. It codes for CASSYQSGNTEAFF.

The chain employs TRBV7-3 and TRBJ2-2, with no clear D. CDR1 is SGHTA, CDR2 FQGTGA, per germline. The CDR3 consists of 13 residues. V shed 2 bases and J shed 3 bases, with 4 bases lying between them. CDR3 residues: CASSLRHTGELFF. The CDR3 DNA sequence: TGTGCCAGCAGCTTACGGCACACCGGGGAGCTGTTTTTT.

The V and J genes are TRBV20-1 and TRBJ2-3; D perhaps matches TRBD2 (6 bases). Germline V gene lookup returns CDR1 DFQATT and CDR2 SNEGSKA (reference sequence). V was trimmed by 4 bases and J by 6 bases, leaving 17 bases between them. The CDR3 loop spans 14 amino acids. Here the CDR3 DNA reads TGCAGTGCTATAGGTCGGGAGATCGGGGATACGCAGTATTTT. This sequence encodes CSAIGREIGDTQYF.

The chain combines TRBV3-1 with TRBJ2-1, with D unclear. The CDR3 is made up of 11 amino acids. Germline CDR1 reads LGHDT; CDR2 reads YNNKEL (reference sequence). Trimming took off 1 base at V and 10 bases at J, with 5 bases between the two ends. The CDR3 is CASSQAREQFF. For the CDR3, the DNA is TGTGCCAGCAGCCAAGCCAGGGAGCAGTTCTTC.

The chain employs TRBV7-8 and TRBJ1-1; D gene ambiguous. The CDR3 loop spans 14 amino acids. V shed 6 bases and J shed 1 base, with 12 bases lying between them. The germline V gene encodes CDR1 SGHVS and CDR2 FQNEAQ. The CDR3 DNA follows: TGTGCCAGCAGTCCGCTCGTGGGGAACACTGAAGCTTTCTTT. This translates into CASSPLVGNTEAFF.

The genes are TRBV28 and TRBJ1-1; D call uncertain. CDR1 MDHEN and CDR2 SYDVKM come from the germline V gene. V lost 5 bases and J lost 7, with 23 bases in between. The CDR3 has 16 amino acids. The CDR3 DNA is TGTGCCAGCAGTACTACCTTTATAGGGCCTGGCATTGAAGCTTTCTTT. Encoded protein: CASSTTFIGPGIEAFF. Variable domain in full (rest from reference TRBV28 and TRBJ1-1): DVKVTQSSRYLVKRTGEKVFLECVQDMDHENMFWYRQDPGLGLRLIYFSYDVKMKEKGDIPEGYSVSREKKERFSLILESASTNQTSMYLCASSTTFIGPGIEAFFGQGTRLTVV.

The chain joins TRBV28 to TRBJ1-1; 10 nucleotides align to TRBD1. The CDR3 length is 14 residues. The germline V gene encodes CDR1 MDHEN and CDR2 SYDVKM. V dropped 10 bases and J dropped 6; count of bases not matched to a gene: 11. The CDR3 protein is CAIKTPGTGAEAFF. Here the CDR3 DNA reads TGTGCCATCAAGACCCCTGGGACAGGGGCTGAAGCTTTCTTT.